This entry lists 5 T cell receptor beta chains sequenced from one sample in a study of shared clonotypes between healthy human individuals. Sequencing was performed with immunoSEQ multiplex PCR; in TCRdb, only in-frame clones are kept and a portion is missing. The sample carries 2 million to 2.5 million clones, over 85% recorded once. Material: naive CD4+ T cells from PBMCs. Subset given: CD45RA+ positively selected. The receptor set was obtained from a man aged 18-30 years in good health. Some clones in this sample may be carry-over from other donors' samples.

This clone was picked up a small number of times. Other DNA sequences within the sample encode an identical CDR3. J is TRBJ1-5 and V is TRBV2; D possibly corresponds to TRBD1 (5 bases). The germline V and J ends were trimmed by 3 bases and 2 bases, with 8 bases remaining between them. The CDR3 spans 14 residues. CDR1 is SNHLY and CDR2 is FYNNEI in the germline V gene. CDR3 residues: CASSERGGNQPQHF. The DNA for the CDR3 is TGTGCCAGCAGTGAGAGGGGCGGCAATCAGCCCCAGCATTTT.

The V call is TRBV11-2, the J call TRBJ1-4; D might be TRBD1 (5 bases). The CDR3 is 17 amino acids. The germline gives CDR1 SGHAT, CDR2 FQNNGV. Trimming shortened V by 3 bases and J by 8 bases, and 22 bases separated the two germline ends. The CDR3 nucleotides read TGTGCCAGCAGCTTTACCGGGACTCGTCCCGGGGGGGAAAAACTGTTTTTT. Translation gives CASSFTGTRPGGEKLFF.

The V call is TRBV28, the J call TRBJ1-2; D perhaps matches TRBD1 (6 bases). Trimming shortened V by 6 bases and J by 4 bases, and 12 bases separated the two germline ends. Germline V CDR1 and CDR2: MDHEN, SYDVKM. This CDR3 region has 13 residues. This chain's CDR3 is CASRLTGIYGYTF. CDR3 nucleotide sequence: TGTGCCAGCAGGTTAACAGGGATCTATGGCTACACCTTC.

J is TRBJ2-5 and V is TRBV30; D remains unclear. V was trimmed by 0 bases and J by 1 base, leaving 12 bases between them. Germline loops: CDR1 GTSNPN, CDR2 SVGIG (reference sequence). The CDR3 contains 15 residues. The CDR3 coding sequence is TGTGCCTGGAGTGTCTTCCGGATCGCCCAAGAGACCCAGTACTTC. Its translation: CAWSVFRIAQETQYF.

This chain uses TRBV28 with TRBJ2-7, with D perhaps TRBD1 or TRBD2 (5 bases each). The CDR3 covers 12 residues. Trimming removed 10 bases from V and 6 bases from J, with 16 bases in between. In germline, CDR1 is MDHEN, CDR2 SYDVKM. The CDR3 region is CATLSRGREQYF. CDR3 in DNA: TGTGCCACTCTGTCGAGGGGACGCGAGCAGTACTTC.